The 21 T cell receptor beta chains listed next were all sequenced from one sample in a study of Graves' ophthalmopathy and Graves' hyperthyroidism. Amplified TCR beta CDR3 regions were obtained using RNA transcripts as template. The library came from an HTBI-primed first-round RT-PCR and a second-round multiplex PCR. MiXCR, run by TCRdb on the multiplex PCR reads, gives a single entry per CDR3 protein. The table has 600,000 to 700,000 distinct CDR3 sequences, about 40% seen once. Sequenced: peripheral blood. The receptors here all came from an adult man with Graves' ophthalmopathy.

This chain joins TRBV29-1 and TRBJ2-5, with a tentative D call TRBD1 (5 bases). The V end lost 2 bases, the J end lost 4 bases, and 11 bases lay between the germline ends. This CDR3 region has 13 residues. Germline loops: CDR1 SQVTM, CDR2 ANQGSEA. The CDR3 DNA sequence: TGCAGCGTTGAAAAGGGGTCGGGAGAGACCCAGTACTTC. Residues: CSVEKGSGETQYF.

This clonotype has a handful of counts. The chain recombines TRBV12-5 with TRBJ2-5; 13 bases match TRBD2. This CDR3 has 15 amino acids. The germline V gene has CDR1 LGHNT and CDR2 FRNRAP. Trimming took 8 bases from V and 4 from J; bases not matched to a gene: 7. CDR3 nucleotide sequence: TGTGCTAGTCGAGGGACTAGCGGGGTTAGAGAGACCCAGTACTTC. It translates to CASRGTSGVRETQYF.

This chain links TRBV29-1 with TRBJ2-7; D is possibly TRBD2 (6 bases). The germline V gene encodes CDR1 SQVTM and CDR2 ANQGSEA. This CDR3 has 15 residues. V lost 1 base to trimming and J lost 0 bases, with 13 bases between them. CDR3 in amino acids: CSVEGGTESSYEQYF. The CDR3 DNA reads TGCAGCGTTGAAGGGGGGACTGAGAGCTCCTACGAGCAGTACTTC.

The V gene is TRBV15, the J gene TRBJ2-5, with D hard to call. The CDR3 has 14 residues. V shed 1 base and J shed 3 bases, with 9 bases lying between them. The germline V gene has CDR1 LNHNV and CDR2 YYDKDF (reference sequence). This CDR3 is CATSRAGAEETQYF. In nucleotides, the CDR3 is TGTGCCACCAGCAGAGCGGGTGCCGAAGAGACCCAGTACTTC.

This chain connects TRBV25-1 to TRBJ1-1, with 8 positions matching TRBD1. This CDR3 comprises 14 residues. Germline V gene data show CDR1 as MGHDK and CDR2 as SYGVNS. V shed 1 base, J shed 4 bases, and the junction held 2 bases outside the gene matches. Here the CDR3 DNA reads TGTGCCAGCAGTGAATGGGACAGGACCACTGAAGCTTTCTTT. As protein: CASSEWDRTTEAFF.

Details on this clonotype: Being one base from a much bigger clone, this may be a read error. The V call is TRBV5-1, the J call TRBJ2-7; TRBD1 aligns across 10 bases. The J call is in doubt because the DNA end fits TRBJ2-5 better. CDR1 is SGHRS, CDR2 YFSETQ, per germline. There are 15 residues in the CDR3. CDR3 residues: CASSLVRQGAETQYF. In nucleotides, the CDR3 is TGCGCCAGCAGCTTGGTAAGACAGGGGGCTGAGACCCAGTACTTC.

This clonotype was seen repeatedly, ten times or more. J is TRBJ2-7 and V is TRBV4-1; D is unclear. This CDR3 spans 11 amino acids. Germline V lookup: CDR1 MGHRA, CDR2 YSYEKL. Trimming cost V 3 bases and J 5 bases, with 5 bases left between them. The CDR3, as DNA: TGCGCCAGCAGCCACCTCAACGAGCAGTACTTC. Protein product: CASSHLNEQYF.

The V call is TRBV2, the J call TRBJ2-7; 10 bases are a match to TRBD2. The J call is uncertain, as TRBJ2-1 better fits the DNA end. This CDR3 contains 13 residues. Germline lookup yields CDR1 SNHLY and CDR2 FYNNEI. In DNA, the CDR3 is TGTGCCAGCATGGGACTAGCGAGTGATGAGCAGTTCTTC. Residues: CASMGLASDEQFF.

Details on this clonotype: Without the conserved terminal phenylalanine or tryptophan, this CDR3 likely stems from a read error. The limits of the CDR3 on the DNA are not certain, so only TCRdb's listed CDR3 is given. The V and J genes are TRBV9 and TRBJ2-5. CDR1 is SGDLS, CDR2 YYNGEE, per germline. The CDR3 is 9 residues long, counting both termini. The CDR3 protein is CASSVGLNT.

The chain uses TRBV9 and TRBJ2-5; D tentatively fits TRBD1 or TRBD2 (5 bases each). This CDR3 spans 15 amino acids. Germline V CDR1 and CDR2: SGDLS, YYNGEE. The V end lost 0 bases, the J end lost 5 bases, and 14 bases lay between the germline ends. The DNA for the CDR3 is TGTGCCAGCAGCGTAGTGTCAGGGAGTGGGGAGACCCAGTACTTC. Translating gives CASSVVSGSGETQYF.

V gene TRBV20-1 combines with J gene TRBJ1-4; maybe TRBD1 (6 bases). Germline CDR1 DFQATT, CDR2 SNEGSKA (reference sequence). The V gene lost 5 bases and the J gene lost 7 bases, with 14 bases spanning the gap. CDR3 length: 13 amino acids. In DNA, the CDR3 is TGCAGTGCTTCGTGGGAAGGGGGTGAAAAACTGTTTTTT. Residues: CSASWEGGEKLFF.

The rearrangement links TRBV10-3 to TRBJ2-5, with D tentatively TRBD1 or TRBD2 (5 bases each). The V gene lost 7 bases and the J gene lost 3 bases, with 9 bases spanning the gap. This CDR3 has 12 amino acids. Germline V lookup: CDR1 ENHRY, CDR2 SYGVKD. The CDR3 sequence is CAINGAKETQYF. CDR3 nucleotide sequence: TGTGCCATCAACGGGGCTAAAGAGACCCAGTACTTC.

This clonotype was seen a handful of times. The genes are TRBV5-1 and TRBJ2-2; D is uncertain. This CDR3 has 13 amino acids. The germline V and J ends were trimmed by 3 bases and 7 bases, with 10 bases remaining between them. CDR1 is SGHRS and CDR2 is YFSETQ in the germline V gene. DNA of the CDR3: TGCGCCAGCAGCTACCGATTAAACGGGGAGCTGTTTTTT. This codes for CASSYRLNGELFF. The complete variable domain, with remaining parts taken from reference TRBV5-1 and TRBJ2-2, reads KAGVTQTPRYLIKTRGQQVTLSCSPISGHRSVSWYQQTPGQGLQFLFEYFSETQRNKGNFPGRFSGRQFSNSRSEMNVSTLELGDSALYLCASSYRLNGELFFGEGSRLTVL.

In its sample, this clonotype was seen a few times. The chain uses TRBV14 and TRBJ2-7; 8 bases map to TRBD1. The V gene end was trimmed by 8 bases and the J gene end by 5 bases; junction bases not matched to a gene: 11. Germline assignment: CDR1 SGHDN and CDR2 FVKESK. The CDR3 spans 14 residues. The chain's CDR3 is CASSPGTGSDEQYF. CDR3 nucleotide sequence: TGTGCCAGCTCACCAGGGACAGGCTCAGACGAGCAGTACTTC.

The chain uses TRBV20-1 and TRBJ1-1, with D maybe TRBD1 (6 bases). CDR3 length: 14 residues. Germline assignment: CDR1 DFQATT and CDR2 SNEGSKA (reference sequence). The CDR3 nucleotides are TGCAGCGTCCGGTCGGACAGACTCAACACTGAAGCTTTCTTT. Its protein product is CSVRSDRLNTEAFF.

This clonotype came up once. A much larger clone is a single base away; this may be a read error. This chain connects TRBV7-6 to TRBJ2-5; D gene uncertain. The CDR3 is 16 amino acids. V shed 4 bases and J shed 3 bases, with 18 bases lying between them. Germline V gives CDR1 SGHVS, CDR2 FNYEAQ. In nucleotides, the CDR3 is TGTGCCAGCAGCTCGGGCCCACGTGGTTTCGAAGAGACCCAGTACTTC. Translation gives CASSSGPRGFEETQYF.

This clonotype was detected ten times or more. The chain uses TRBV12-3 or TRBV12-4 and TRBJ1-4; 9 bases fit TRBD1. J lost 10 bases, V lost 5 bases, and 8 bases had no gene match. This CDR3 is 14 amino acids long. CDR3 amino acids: CASSRPGTGTKLFF. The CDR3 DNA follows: TGTGCCAGCAGTCGTCCCGGGACAGGGACAAAACTGTTTTTT.

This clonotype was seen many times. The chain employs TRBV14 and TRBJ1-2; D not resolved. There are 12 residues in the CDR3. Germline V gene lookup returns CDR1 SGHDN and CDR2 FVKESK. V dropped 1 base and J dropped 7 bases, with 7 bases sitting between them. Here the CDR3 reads CASSQAGTGYTF. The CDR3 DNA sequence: TGTGCCAGCAGCCAAGCGGGTACTGGCTACACCTTC.

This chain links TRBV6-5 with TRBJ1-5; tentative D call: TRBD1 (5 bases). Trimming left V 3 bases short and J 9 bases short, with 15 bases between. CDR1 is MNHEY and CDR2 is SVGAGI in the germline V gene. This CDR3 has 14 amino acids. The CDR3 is CASSYMFTQGPQHF. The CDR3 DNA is TGTGCCAGCAGTTATATGTTTACCCAGGGGCCCCAGCATTTT.

CDR3 residues: CASSLGGIPSEKLFF. The CDR3 DNA reads as TGTGCCAGCAGCTTGGGGGGAATACCTAGTGAAAAACTGTTTTTT. The chain has TRBV25-1 and TRBJ1-4; perhaps TRBD1 as D (5 bases). The CDR3 spans 15 residues. Trimming stripped 6 bases from V and 7 bases from J, with 18 bases between. Germline CDR1 and CDR2: MGHDK and SYGVNS.

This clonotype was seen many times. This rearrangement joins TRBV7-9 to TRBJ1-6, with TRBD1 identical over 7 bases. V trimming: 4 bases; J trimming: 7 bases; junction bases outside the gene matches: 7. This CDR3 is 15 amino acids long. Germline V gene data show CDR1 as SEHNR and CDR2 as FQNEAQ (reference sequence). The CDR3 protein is CASSSLAGGNSPLHF. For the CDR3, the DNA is TGTGCCAGCAGCTCATTGGCAGGGGGGAATTCACCCCTCCACTTT.